This T cell receptor (beta chain) was captured in a study of shared clonotypes between healthy human individuals. Background on the study: Each donor's CD8 memory used one plate, CD8 naive two, each CD4 subset three.

The CDR3 runs 14 residues. V lost 1 base and J 2 bases, leaving 8 bases between the germline ends. Germline-derived CDR1 and CDR2 are MGHRA and YSYEKL. Sequenced by immunoSEQ multiplex PCR; TCRdb stores in-frame clones only, minus some. The table records roughly 640,000 clones, almost 97% of them present only once. Into CD45RA+ naive and CD45RA-negative memory subsets, the CD4+ cells were split. Comments on this clone: Other nucleotide sequences in the sample specify the same CDR3.

This TCR was recovered from a woman in her 30s in good health. The specimen sequenced was naive CD4+ T cells sorted from blood. Subset: CD45RA+ positively selected. The genes are TRBV4-1 and TRBJ1-1; D call uncertain. CDR3 sequence: CASSQGDLNTEAFF. The DNA of the CDR3 is TGCGCCAGCAGCCAAGGAGACCTTAACACTGAAGCTTTCTTT.